One TCR beta chain is described in this entry. What it recognizes is unknown. The sample originates from a study of T cells expressing NK-cell markers. Study-level points and caveats: One observes that, in a handful of donors, these clonotypes were also the leading ones within the CD3+CD56-NKG2C+ fraction.

Germline V lookup: CDR1 SGDLS, CDR2 YYNGEE. The CDR3 is 18 amino acids. Using the 5' RACE reads, TCRdb records one entry per CDR3 protein without DNA. The sample has 400,000 to 550,000 distinct CDR3 sequences, and its top ten clones hold 6% to 8%. The chain links TRBV9 to TRBJ2-1; there is no DNA to check the TCRdb D call of TRBD1. This TCR came from a woman between 18 and 75 years old in good health. Sample: blood T cells: a sorted CD56 or NKG2C T cell subset, CD4+ or CD8+ T cells, or bulk PBMC T cells (not recorded which). This CDR3 reads CASSVSDLTGTGGRRQFF.